The 16 T cell receptor beta chains reported below all come from one sample, sequenced in a study of blood T cell repertoires in COVID-19. Libraries were prepared by immunoSEQ multiplex PCR; TCRdb keeps only in-frame clonotypes and omits some of them. The profile shows about half a million clones, 70% to 90% of them singletons. The sequenced sample consisted of peripheral blood. Every receptor here comes from a human donor in a cohort sampled during active COVID-19.

The chain recombines TRBV7-8 with TRBJ1-1, with 11 bases aligning to TRBD1. This CDR3 is built from 15 residues. Germline CDR1 is SGHVS and CDR2 is FQNEAQ. V trimming: 4 bases; J trimming: 5 bases; junction bases outside the gene matches: 6. CDR3 coding DNA: TGTGCCAGCAGCTCCTACGGGACAGGGGGAACTGAAGCTTTCTTT. It translates to CASSSYGTGGTEAFF.

This CDR3 reads CASSVEVGTALNSGNTIYF. CDR3 DNA sequence: TGTGCCAGCAGCGTAGAGGTTGGGACAGCGTTAAATTCTGGAAACACCATATATTTT. V and J are TRBV9 and TRBJ1-3; 7 bases are a match to TRBD1. The CDR3 has 19 residues. Per the germline V gene, CDR1 is SGDLS and CDR2 is YYNGEE. The V segment lost 0 bases and the J segment 1 base; nucleotides outside the gene matches: 13.

The chain is built from TRBV28 and TRBJ2-1; 7 nucleotides match TRBD2. The CDR3 runs 17 residues. The junction had 13 bases not matched to a gene; V was cut back by 4 bases and J by 4 bases. The germline V gene encodes CDR1 MDHEN and CDR2 SYDVKM. This CDR3 reads CASSSGMASGYYNEQFF. Here the CDR3 DNA reads TGTGCCAGCAGTTCGGGGATGGCTAGCGGCTATTACAATGAGCAGTTCTTC.

Here the CDR3 DNA reads TGCGCCAGCAGCCTGACGCCATCGGGTGTGAATCAGCCCCAGCATTTT. It yields the protein CASSLTPSGVNQPQHF. The rearrangement links TRBV4-1 to TRBJ1-5; D is unresolved. V was pared by 4 bases and J by 4 bases, with 17 bases between. Germline V gives CDR1 MGHRA, CDR2 YSYEKL. The CDR3 runs 16 residues.

As DNA, the CDR3 is TGTGCCAGCAGCACCCGGACAGGGCGCCCTGGAAACACCATATATTTT. This gives the protein CASSTRTGRPGNTIYF. This chain connects TRBV11-2 to TRBJ1-3, with TRBD1 identical over 8 bases. There are 16 residues in the CDR3. The germline V gene has CDR1 SGHAT and CDR2 FQNNGV. V was pared by 5 bases and J by 2 bases, with 8 bases of the junction left unmatched.

The rearrangement joins TRBV15 to TRBJ1-2; a weak D match, TRBD1 (5 bases). CDR3 size: 15 residues. From germline, CDR1 is LNHNV and CDR2 YYDKDF (reference sequence). V was clipped by 0 bases and J by 5 bases, with 13 bases between them. CDR3 sequence: CATSREGRTPYGYTF. The CDR3 DNA reads as TGTGCCACCAGCAGAGAGGGGCGAACTCCGTATGGCTACACCTTC.

The rearrangement joins TRBV4-1 to TRBJ2-2, with TRBD2 matching 8 bases. The CDR3 is made up of 15 amino acids. The junction had 2 bases not matched to a gene; V was cut back by 1 base and J by 4 bases. CDR1 is MGHRA, CDR2 YSYEKL, per germline. CDR3: CASSQGLAGTGELFF. In DNA form, the CDR3 reads TGCGCCAGCAGCCAAGGGCTAGCGGGCACCGGGGAGCTGTTTTTT.

V gene TRBV7-2 combines with J gene TRBJ2-5, with D maybe TRBD2 (6 bases). The CDR3 runs 13 residues. V was cut by 4 bases and J by 5 bases, with 11 bases left in between. From germline, CDR1 is SGHTA and CDR2 FQGNSA. CDR3 sequence: CASSSPGGETQYF. CDR3 bases: TGTGCCAGCAGCTCCCCCGGAGGGGAGACCCAGTACTTC.

The chain links TRBV6-5 to TRBJ2-3; 10 bases align to TRBD2. With 6 bases clipped from V and 2 bases from J, the junction kept 5 bases outside the gene matches. CDR1 is MNHEY, CDR2 SVGAGI, per germline. The CDR3 totals 15 residues. The CDR3 DNA sequence: TGTGCCAGCAGAGGGCTAGCGGGAGACACAGATACGCAGTATTTT. Translating it yields CASRGLAGDTDTQYF.

This clone was found once. The V and J genes are TRBV27 and TRBJ1-2, with D uncertain. The CDR3 covers 13 residues. Germline V lookup: CDR1 MNHEY, CDR2 SMNVEV (reference sequence). Trimming took off 2 bases at V and 4 bases at J, with 8 bases between the two ends. This CDR3 reads CASSLMGSYGYTF. The CDR3 DNA follows: TGTGCCAGCAGTTTAATGGGGAGCTATGGCTACACCTTC.

The J gene is TRBJ2-1, the V gene TRBV24-1; a possible D gene is TRBD1 (6 bases). Germline V gene data show CDR1 as KGHDR and CDR2 as SFDVKD. Between the trimmed V and J ends, which lost 8 bases and 7 bases, there was a span of 11 bases. The CDR3 is made up of 12 amino acids. CDR3 region: CATNSDRNEQFF. The CDR3, as DNA: TGTGCCACCAATTCTGACAGGAATGAGCAGTTCTTC.

V is TRBV6-1 and J is TRBJ1-3; the D is unclear. CDR3 length: 17 residues. Trimming took 4 bases from V and 0 from J, leaving 16 bases between them. Looked up from germline, CDR1 is MNHNS and CDR2 is SASEGT. Here the CDR3 DNA reads TGTGCCAGCAGTGGGGGTTTCGGACGGGACTCTGGAAACACCATATATTTT. Its protein is CASSGGFGRDSGNTIYF.

The chain links TRBV5-3 to TRBJ1-5; perhaps TRBD1 as D (5 bases). TRBV5-3 is marked as an open reading frame, function uncertain. The CDR3 length is 12 residues. Trimming stripped 6 bases from V and 6 bases from J, with 10 bases between. The CDR3 DNA sequence: TGTGCCAGAATTCCAGGGCGTCAGCCCCAGCATTTT. Translated: CARIPGRQPQHF.

The CDR3 DNA reads as TGTGCCAGCAGTTTATCGGTCACTGAAGCTTTCTTT. Translated, it gives CASSLSVTEAFF. V usage is TRBV28 and J usage is TRBJ1-1, with unresolved D. Germline lookup yields CDR1 MDHEN and CDR2 SYDVKM. This CDR3 is 12 amino acids long. The germline V and J ends were trimmed by 1 base and 4 bases, with 4 bases remaining between them.

The chain recombines TRBV5-1 with TRBJ2-3; possibly TRBD1 for D (6 bases). V lost 4 bases to trimming and J lost 3 bases, with 21 bases between them. The CDR3 is 17 residues long. Germline values: CDR1 SGHRS, CDR2 YFSETQ. The CDR3: CASSVQSRGAGTDTQYF. CDR3 sequence (DNA): TGCGCCAGCAGCGTCCAGTCCAGGGGTGCAGGTACAGATACGCAGTATTTT.

This clone was counted a few times. This chain links TRBV18 with TRBJ1-1, with D uncertain. From germline, CDR1 is KGHSH and CDR2 LQKENI. This CDR3 has 13 amino acids. Trimming took off 3 bases at V and 6 bases at J, with 11 bases between the two ends. This CDR3 reads CASSPDLRAEAFF. The DNA of the CDR3 is TGTGCCAGCTCACCCGATTTGCGGGCTGAAGCTTTCTTT.